This passage covers 15 T cell receptor beta chains from one sample sequenced in a study of graft-versus-host responses after intestinal transplantation. Sequencing used immunoSEQ multiplex PCR; TCRdb keeps in-frame clones, though not all of them. The repertoire consists of under 45,000 clones, with about 90% occurring once and the leading ten covering less than 8.5%. This specimen was PBMCs, taken about 270 days after transplant. The receptors stem from a human patient who received an intestinal transplant, so some T cells may come from the graft donor.

The chain carries TRBV4-1 and TRBJ1-1; D not certain. The V and J ends lost 3 bases and 6 bases respectively, with 17 bases between them. Looked up from germline, CDR1 is MGHRA and CDR2 is YSYEKL. The CDR3 contains 15 residues. The CDR3 bases are TGCGCCAGCAGCCAGCTGACCTTTCAAATGCCTGAAGCTTTCTTT. Its protein product is CASSQLTFQMPEAFF.

The V and J genes are TRBV14 and TRBJ2-3; maybe TRBD1 (5 bases). The CDR3 is 17 residues long. Per the germline V gene, CDR1 is SGHDN and CDR2 is FVKESK. V was clipped by 4 bases and J by 4 bases, with 21 bases between them. CDR3: CASSPLLGQGGADTQYF. CDR3 in DNA: TGTGCCAGCAGCCCCCTTTTGGGGCAGGGCGGCGCAGATACGCAGTATTTT.

The gene calls are TRBV5-4 and TRBJ1-1; D not resolved. The CDR3 has 15 amino acids. CDR1 is SGHNT, CDR2 YYREEE, per germline (reference sequence). V was shortened by 0 bases and J by 6 bases, with 15 bases between the two germline ends. This CDR3 is CASSLVGGDSAEAFF. DNA for the CDR3: TGTGCCAGCAGCTTGGTTGGCGGGGATTCGGCTGAAGCTTTCTTT.

This chain uses TRBV6-5 with TRBJ1-2, with D possibly TRBD1 on 5 matching bases. V lost 4 bases and J 3 bases, leaving 15 bases between the germline ends. The CDR3 loop spans 15 amino acids. In germline, CDR1 is MNHEY, CDR2 SVGAGI. The CDR3, as DNA: TGTGCCAGCAGTTTCGGACACCCAAGGGACTATGGCTACACCTTC. Translated, it gives CASSFGHPRDYGYTF.

The V gene is TRBV11-3, the J gene TRBJ2-5; D call uncertain. From germline, CDR1 is SGHNT and CDR2 YENEEA. The CDR3 length is 17 residues. The V gene lost 4 bases and the J gene lost 0 bases, with 18 bases spanning the gap. The CDR3 DNA sequence: TGTGCCAGCAGCTCCAACCACCGGGCGACGTACCAAGAGACCCAGTACTTC. Protein sequence: CASSSNHRATYQETQYF. Supplemented by reference TRBV11-3 and TRBJ2-5, the full variable domain reads EAGVVQSPRYKIIEKKQPVAFWCNPISGHNTLYWYLQNLGQGPELLIRYENEEAVDDSQLPKDRFSAERLKGVDSTLKIQPAELGDSAVYLCASSSNHRATYQETQYFGPGTRLLVL.

The chain is built from TRBV1 and TRBJ2-5; the table's TRBD2 call for D was not verified on the DNA. TRBV1 is an annotated pseudogene. The length of the CDR3 is 12 residues. The CDR3 sequence is CTSINGEETQYF. The CDR3 coding sequence is TGCACCAGCATAAACGGTGAGGAGACCCAGTACTTC.

The rearrangement links TRBV6-1 to TRBJ2-5; D call uncertain. This CDR3 region has 15 residues. Germline V lookup: CDR1 MNHNS, CDR2 SASEGT. V lost 2 bases and J 1 base, leaving 11 bases between the germline ends. CDR3 sequence: CASSENMGRQETQYF. CDR3 coding DNA: TGTGCCAGCAGTGAAAATATGGGCCGCCAAGAGACCCAGTACTTC.

The genes are TRBV11-3 and TRBJ1-2; the D is unclear. From germline, CDR1 is SGHNT and CDR2 YENEEA. V shed 4 bases and J shed 8 bases, with 8 bases lying between them. The CDR3 runs to 11 residues. CDR3: CASSSVVGYTF. Written as DNA, the CDR3 is TGTGCCAGCAGCTCCGTAGTAGGCTACACCTTC.

This chain joins TRBV29-1 and TRBJ2-2; 13 positions match TRBD2. The CDR3 loop spans 14 amino acids. CDR1 is SQVTM, CDR2 ANQGSEA, per germline. V lost 4 bases and J lost 5; bases outside the gene matches: 1. The DNA for the CDR3 is TGCAGCGTTGCGGGACTAGCGGGAACCGGGGAGCTGTTTTTT. It codes for CSVAGLAGTGELFF.

This sequence joins TRBV15 and TRBJ2-1, with TRBD1 matching 9 bases. The J segment lost 6 bases and the V segment lost 0 bases, leaving 9 bases of the junction unmatched. Germline V CDR1 and CDR2: LNHNV, YYDKDF (reference sequence). This CDR3 contains 17 residues. CDR3 loop: CATSRDLGTGPINEQFF. CDR3 nucleotides: TGTGCCACCAGCAGAGATCTGGGGACAGGGCCGATCAATGAGCAGTTCTTC.

The chain recombines TRBV11-3 with TRBJ2-1; 8 bases are shared with TRBD2. Germline values: CDR1 SGHNT, CDR2 YENEEA. V dropped 5 bases and J dropped 0; count of bases not matched to a gene: 6. CDR3 size: 16 residues. Written as DNA, the CDR3 is TGTGCCAGCAGCCTCGGGGGGGTCGGCTCCTACAATGAGCAGTTCTTC. Its protein product is CASSLGGVGSYNEQFF.

This chain uses TRBV5-1 with TRBJ2-3; D unclear. This CDR3 contains 15 residues. Trimming cost V 1 base and J 0 bases, with 9 bases left between them. The germline V gene encodes CDR1 SGHRS and CDR2 YFSETQ. The CDR3 nucleotides read TGCGCCAGCAGCTTGCTAGGTCTAAGCACAGATACGCAGTATTTT. It yields the protein CASSLLGLSTDTQYF.

This clone turned up a few times. This chain links TRBV15 with TRBJ2-3; 9 positions agree with TRBD2. This CDR3 contains 16 residues. Trimming at V came to 0 bases and at J to 6 bases, leaving 7 bases not matched to a gene. The germline CDR1 and CDR2 sequences are LNHNV and YYDKDF (reference sequence). CDR3 in amino acids: CATSRDLAGGRDTQYF. CDR3 in DNA: TGTGCCACCAGCAGAGATTTGGCGGGGGGGCGGGATACGCAGTATTTT.

The DNA of the CDR3 is TGTGCCAGCAGCGGCGGGACAGGGGTTGAAGCTTTCTTT. Protein: CASSGGTGVEAFF. The chain is built from TRBV9 and TRBJ1-1, with TRBD1 identical over 10 bases. Trimming cost V 3 bases and J 7 bases; bases outside gene matches: 3. Germline V lookup: CDR1 SGDLS, CDR2 YYNGEE. The CDR3 extends over 13 amino acids. The whole variable domain, remainder taken from reference TRBV9 and TRBJ1-1, is DSGVTQTPKHLITATGQRVTLRCSPRSGDLSVYWYQQSLDQGLQFLIQYYNGEERAKGNILERFSAQQFPDLHSELNLSSLELGDSALYFCASSGGTGVEAFFGQGTRLTVV.

This chain joins TRBV7-6 and TRBJ1-5, with D perhaps TRBD1 (5 bases). The CDR3 is 14 residues long. Trimming removed 1 base from V and 5 bases from J, with 9 bases in between. The germline gives CDR1 SGHVS, CDR2 FNYEAQ. CDR3: CASSLERGDQPQHF. The DNA for the CDR3 is TGTGCCAGCAGCTTAGAAAGGGGCGATCAGCCCCAGCATTTT.